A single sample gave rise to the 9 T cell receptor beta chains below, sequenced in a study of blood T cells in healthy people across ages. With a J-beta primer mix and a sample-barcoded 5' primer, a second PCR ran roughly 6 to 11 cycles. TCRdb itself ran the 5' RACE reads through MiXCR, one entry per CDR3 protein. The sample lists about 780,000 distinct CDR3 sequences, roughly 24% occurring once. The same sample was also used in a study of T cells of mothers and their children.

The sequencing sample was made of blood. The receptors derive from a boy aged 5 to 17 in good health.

The DNA of the CDR3 is TGTGCCAGTAGTGGGCTGCAATACACTGAAGCTTTCTTT. Translation: CASSGLQYTEAFF. This chain connects TRBV19 to TRBJ1-1; D remains ambiguous. The CDR3 contains 13 residues. Germline CDR1 and CDR2: LNHDA and SQIVND (reference sequence). V was cut by 5 bases and J by 3 bases, with 10 bases left in between.

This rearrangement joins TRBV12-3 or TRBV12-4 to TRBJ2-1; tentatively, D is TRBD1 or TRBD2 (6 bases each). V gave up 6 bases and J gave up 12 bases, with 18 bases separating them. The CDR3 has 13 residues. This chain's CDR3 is CASRPPGEQGQFF. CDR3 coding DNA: TGTGCCAGCAGACCCCCGGGGGAACAGGGGCAGTTCTTC.

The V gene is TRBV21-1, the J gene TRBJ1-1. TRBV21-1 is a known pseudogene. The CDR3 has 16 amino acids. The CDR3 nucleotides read TGTGCCAGCAGCGTTGGTCCGGACCAATCGTACGCTGAAGCTTTCTTT. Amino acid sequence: CASSVGPDQSYAEAFF.

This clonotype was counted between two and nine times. CDR3 residues: CASSVKRGSDTQYF. The CDR3 nucleotides read TGTGCCAGCAGCGTCAAGCGGGGCTCAGATACGCAGTATTTT. The rearrangement links TRBV5-4 to TRBJ2-3; TRBD2 matches 7 bases. The junction had 6 bases not matched to a gene; V was cut back by 4 bases and J by 4 bases. CDR1 and CDR2 (germline): SGHNT, YYREEE (reference sequence). This CDR3 spans 14 amino acids.

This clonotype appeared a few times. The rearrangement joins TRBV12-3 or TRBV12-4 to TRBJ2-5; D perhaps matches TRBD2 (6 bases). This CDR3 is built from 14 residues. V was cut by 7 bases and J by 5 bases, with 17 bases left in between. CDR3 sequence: CASIRDFEGETQYF. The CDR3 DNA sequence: TGTGCCAGCATCCGGGACTTTGAAGGGGAGACCCAGTACTTC.

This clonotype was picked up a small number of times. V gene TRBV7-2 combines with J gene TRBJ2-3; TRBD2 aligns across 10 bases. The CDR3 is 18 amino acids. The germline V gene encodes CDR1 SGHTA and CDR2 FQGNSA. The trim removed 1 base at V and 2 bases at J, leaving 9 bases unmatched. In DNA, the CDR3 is TGTGCCAGCAGCTTAGGGGGAACTAGCGGGGCGTTCACAGATACGCAGTATTTT. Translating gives CASSLGGTSGAFTDTQYF.

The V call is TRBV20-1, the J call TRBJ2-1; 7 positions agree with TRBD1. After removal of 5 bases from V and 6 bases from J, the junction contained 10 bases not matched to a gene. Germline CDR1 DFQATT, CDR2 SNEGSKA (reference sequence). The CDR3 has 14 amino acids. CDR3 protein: CSAFPGQWSNEQFF. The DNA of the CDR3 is TGCAGTGCTTTCCCGGGACAGTGGAGCAATGAGCAGTTCTTC.

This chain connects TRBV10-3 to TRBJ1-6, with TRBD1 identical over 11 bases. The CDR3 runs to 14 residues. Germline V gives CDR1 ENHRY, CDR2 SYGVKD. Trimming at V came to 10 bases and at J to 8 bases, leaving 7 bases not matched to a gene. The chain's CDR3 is CATGQGAKDSPLHF. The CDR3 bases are TGTGCCACCGGACAGGGGGCAAAGGATTCACCCCTCCACTTT.

The CDR3 spells CASSQEGRSTDTQYF. In nucleotides, the CDR3 is TGTGCCAGCAGCCAAGAAGGAAGGAGCACAGATACGCAGTATTTT. V gene TRBV4-2 combines with J gene TRBJ2-3, with no clear D. Germline values: CDR1 LGHNA, CDR2 YNFKEQ. The V end lost 0 bases, the J end lost 0 bases, and 7 bases lay between the germline ends. The CDR3 runs to 15 residues.